A single sample is the source of the 8 T cell receptor beta chains below, sequenced in a study of blood T cell repertoires in COVID-19. Repertoires were generated with immunoSEQ multiplex PCR, while TCRdb's copy carries only in-frame clones and drops some. The sample gives tens of thousands of clones, approximately 90% of which show up once; around 2.1% is in the top ten. Sequenced sample: peripheral blood. All receptors derive from a middle-aged man with acute or convalescent COVID-19.

The CDR3 DNA sequence: TGTGCCAGTAGGGGGAGGTCCACAGATACGCAGTATTTT. It specifies CASRGRSTDTQYF. The chain couples TRBV19 to TRBJ2-3; weak D call: TRBD2 (6 bases). Germline V gene sequence: CDR1 LNHDA, CDR2 SQIVND (reference sequence). CDR3 length: 13 residues. Trimming removed 6 bases at V and 2 bases at J, with 9 bases between.

The chain has TRBV24-1 and TRBJ1-2; D is uncertain. This CDR3 region has 12 residues. The germline gives CDR1 KGHDR, CDR2 SFDVKD. The V and J ends lost 1 base and 8 bases respectively, with 7 bases between them. The CDR3 protein is CATSDFEGGYTF. In DNA, the CDR3 is TGTGCCACCAGTGATTTTGAGGGCGGCTACACCTTC.

The rearrangement uses TRBV4-3 and TRBJ1-6, with D unclear. The CDR3 has 15 residues. CDR1 is LGHNA and CDR2 is YSLEER in the germline V gene. Trimming pared 1 base from V and 0 bases from J, leaving 4 bases between. The CDR3 here is CASSQGSSYNSPLHF. CDR3 nucleotides: TGCGCCAGCAGCCAAGGCAGCTCCTATAATTCACCCCTCCACTTT.

The chain links TRBV5-6 to TRBJ1-2; the D is unclear. Germline loops: CDR1 SGHDT, CDR2 YYEEEE. The CDR3 runs 12 residues. V was shortened by 2 bases and J by 8 bases, with 10 bases between the two germline ends. The CDR3 bases are TGTGCCAGCAGCTTCAGAGCAGGAGGCTACACCTTC. Protein product: CASSFRAGGYTF.

The chain recombines TRBV7-2 with TRBJ1-3; a possible D gene is TRBD1 (6 bases). Germline CDR1 is SGHTA and CDR2 is FQGNSA. Trimming took off 3 bases at V and 4 bases at J, with 10 bases between the two ends. The length of the CDR3 is 14 residues. The CDR3: CASSFWGRGNTIYF. The DNA for the CDR3 is TGTGCCAGCAGCTTTTGGGGGCGCGGAAACACCATATATTTT.

This chain connects TRBV7-2 to TRBJ1-1; D is unclear. Germline lookup yields CDR1 SGHTA and CDR2 FQGNSA. Between the trimmed V and J ends, which lost 5 bases and 1 base, there was a span of 8 bases. The CDR3 covers 13 residues. CDR3 amino acids: CASSPGWNTEAFF. As DNA, the CDR3 is TGTGCCAGCAGCCCCGGGTGGAACACTGAAGCTTTCTTT. Supplemented by reference TRBV7-2 and TRBJ1-1, the full variable domain reads GAGVSQSPSNKVTEKGKDVELRCDPISGHTALYWYRQSLGQGLEFLIYFQGNSAPDKSGLPSDRFSAERTGGSVSTLTIQRTQQEDSAVYLCASSPGWNTEAFFGQGTRLTVV.

The chain uses TRBV5-8 and TRBJ1-5; perhaps TRBD1 as D (6 bases). The length of the CDR3 is 18 residues. In germline, CDR1 is SGHTS, CDR2 YDEGEE. Trimming cost V 2 bases and J 3 bases, with 21 bases left between them. The CDR3 bases are TGTGCCAGCAGCTTTTATTCGGGAGGCACAGGGATCAATCAGCCCCAGCATTTT. It translates to CASSFYSGGTGINQPQHF.

This clone occurred a few times. This chain connects TRBV4-3 to TRBJ2-3, with D uncertain. V lost 1 base, J lost 3 bases, and 8 bases lay in between. The CDR3 is made up of 14 amino acids. CDR1 and CDR2 from the germline V gene are LGHNA and YSLEER. The CDR3 DNA follows: TGCGCCAGCAGCCAAGGATCACGGACAGATACGCAGTATTTT. This sequence encodes CASSQGSRTDTQYF.